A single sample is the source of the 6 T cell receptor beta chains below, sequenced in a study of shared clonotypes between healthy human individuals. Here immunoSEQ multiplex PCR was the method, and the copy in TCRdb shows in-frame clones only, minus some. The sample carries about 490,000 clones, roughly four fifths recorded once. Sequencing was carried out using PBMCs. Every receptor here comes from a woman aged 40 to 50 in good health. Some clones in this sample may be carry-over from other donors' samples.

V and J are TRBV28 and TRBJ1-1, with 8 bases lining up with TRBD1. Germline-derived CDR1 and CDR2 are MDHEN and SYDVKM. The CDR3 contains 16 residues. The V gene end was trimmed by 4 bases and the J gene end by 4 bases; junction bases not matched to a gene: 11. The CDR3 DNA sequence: TGTGCCAGCAGTTGGGCGGGTGGCAGGGGGCGCACTGAAGCTTTCTTT. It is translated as CASSWAGGRGRTEAFF.

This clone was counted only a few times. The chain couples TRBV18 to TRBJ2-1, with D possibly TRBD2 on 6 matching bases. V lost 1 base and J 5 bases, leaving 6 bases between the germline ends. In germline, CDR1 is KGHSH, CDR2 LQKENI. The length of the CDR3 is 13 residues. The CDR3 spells CASSPLADNEQFF. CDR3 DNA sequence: TGTGCCAGCTCACCACTAGCGGACAATGAGCAGTTCTTC.

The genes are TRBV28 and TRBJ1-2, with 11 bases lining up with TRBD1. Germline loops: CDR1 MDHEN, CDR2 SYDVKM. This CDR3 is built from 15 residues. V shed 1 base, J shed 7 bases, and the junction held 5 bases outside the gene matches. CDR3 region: CASSLSGTGGLGYTF. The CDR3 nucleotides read TGTGCCAGCAGTTTATCGGGGACAGGGGGTCTTGGCTACACCTTC.

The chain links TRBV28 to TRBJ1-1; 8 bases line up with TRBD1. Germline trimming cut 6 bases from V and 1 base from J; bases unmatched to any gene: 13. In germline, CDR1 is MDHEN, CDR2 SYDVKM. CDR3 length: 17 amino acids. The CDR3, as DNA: TGTGCCAGCAGCTTTGCGGGCAGGGGGCGCGGGAACACTGAAGCTTTCTTT. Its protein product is CASSFAGRGRGNTEAFF. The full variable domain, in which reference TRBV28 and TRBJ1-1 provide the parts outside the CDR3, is DVKVTQSSRYLVKRTGEKVFLECVQDMDHENMFWYRQDPGLGLRLIYFSYDVKMKEKGDIPEGYSVSREKKERFSLILESASTNQTSMYLCASSFAGRGRGNTEAFFGQGTRLTVV.

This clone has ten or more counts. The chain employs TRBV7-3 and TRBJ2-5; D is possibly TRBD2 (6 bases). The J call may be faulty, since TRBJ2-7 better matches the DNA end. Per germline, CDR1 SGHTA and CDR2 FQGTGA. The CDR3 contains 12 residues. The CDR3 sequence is CASSLTGDEQYF. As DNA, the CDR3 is TGTGCCAGCAGCTTGACGGGGGACGAGCAGTACTTC.

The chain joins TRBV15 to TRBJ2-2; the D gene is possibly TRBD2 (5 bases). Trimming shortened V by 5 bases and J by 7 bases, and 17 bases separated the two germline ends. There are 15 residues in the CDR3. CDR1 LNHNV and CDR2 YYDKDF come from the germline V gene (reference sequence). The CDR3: CATSGAGTGSGELFF. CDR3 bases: TGTGCCACCAGCGGAGCCGGTACGGGAAGCGGGGAGCTGTTTTTT. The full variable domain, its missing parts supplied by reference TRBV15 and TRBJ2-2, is DAMVIQNPRYQVTQFGKPVTLSCSQTLNHNVMYWYQQKSSQAPKLLFHYYDKDFNNEADTPDNFQSRRPNTSFCFLDIRSPGLGDTAMYLCATSGAGTGSGELFFGEGSRLTVL.